The 31 T cell receptor beta chains reported below all come from one sample, sequenced in a study of cytomegalovirus exposure and HLA in healthy donors. The PCR was carried out with 60 Vbeta primers and 13 Jbeta primers. The assay was immunoSEQ multiplex PCR, and TCRdb's table has in-frame clones only and misses some. This table has approximately 120,000 clones, over 9.5% appearing once. Material: PBMCs. Receptors were obtained from a woman aged 18 to 35 in good health and CMV-seropositive.

V is TRBV7-9 and J is TRBJ1-2, with D maybe TRBD1 (6 bases). CDR1 is SEHNR, CDR2 FQNEAQ, per germline (reference sequence). CDR3 length: 15 amino acids. Deletions cut 5 bases from V and 4 bases from J, with 17 bases between. The CDR3 protein is CASSPPGEISYGYTF. CDR3 nucleotides: TGTGCCAGCAGCCCACCAGGGGAGATCTCCTATGGCTACACCTTC.

This clone was counted between two and nine times. The rearrangement joins TRBV5-1 to TRBJ2-7; TRBD2 matches at 10 bases. Germline V lookup: CDR1 SGHRS, CDR2 YFSETQ. This CDR3 contains 14 residues. V lost 4 bases to trimming and J lost 4 bases; unmatched junction nucleotides: 5. The CDR3 is CASSPGTSEYEQYF. The CDR3 DNA sequence: TGCGCCAGCAGCCCCGGGACTAGCGAGTACGAGCAGTACTTC.

Remarks on this clone: The same CDR3 arises from other DNA sequences in this sample as well. V usage is TRBV13 and J usage is TRBJ2-7, with a tentative D call TRBD1 (6 bases). In germline, CDR1 is PRHDT, CDR2 FYEKMQ (reference sequence). Trimming took off 9 bases at V and 5 bases at J, with 14 bases between the two ends. The CDR3 has 12 amino acids. The CDR3 region has the DNA TGTGCCAGTAGCCGCACAGGGAACGAGCAGTACTTC. This encodes CASSRTGNEQYF.

This chain connects TRBV5-4 to TRBJ2-1, with D possibly matching TRBD2 (6 bases). Per the germline V gene, CDR1 is SGHNT and CDR2 is YYREEE (reference sequence). V was clipped by 0 bases and J by 4 bases, with 8 bases between them. The CDR3 has 14 residues. The CDR3 DNA sequence: TGTGCCAGCAGCTTGGCTGGACTATACAATGAGCAGTTCTTC. It translates to CASSLAGLYNEQFF.

This clone was counted only a few times. This chain uses TRBV18 with TRBJ1-4; 8 positions match TRBD1. Germline trimming cut 3 bases from V and 7 bases from J; bases unmatched to any gene: 4. In germline, CDR1 is KGHSH, CDR2 LQKENI. This CDR3 spans 14 amino acids. The CDR3 DNA reads TGTGCCAGCTCACCGACAGGGGAGAGTGAAAAACTGTTTTTT. Protein product: CASSPTGESEKLFF.

This clone was found a few times. The chain has TRBV2 and TRBJ1-2; D unresolved. The CDR3 has 11 residues. Trimming pared 5 bases from V and 5 bases from J, leaving 6 bases between. Per germline, CDR1 SNHLY and CDR2 FYNNEI. The CDR3 is CASSRTYGYTF. The DNA of the CDR3 is TGTGCCAGCAGTCGGACTTATGGCTACACCTTC.

This clone turned up a few times. The V gene is TRBV6-5, the J gene TRBJ1-4, with 7 nucleotides matching TRBD1. The ends lost 0 bases at V and 4 bases at J; junction bases unmatched: 2. The CDR3 totals 15 residues. Germline loops: CDR1 MNHEY, CDR2 SVGAGI. CDR3 protein: CASSYSGTDNEKLFF. DNA for the CDR3: TGTGCCAGCAGTTACTCCGGGACAGATAATGAAAAACTGTTTTTT.

This clone was observed a few times. J is TRBJ1-1 and V is TRBV29-1; tentatively, D is TRBD1 (6 bases). V was pared by 7 bases and J by 6 bases, with 9 bases between. The CDR3 is 10 residues long. Per the germline V gene, CDR1 is SQVTM and CDR2 is ANQGSEA. The CDR3 protein is CSAHRAEAFF. The CDR3 DNA sequence: TGCAGCGCACACAGGGCTGAAGCTTTCTTT.

This chain uses TRBV28 with TRBJ2-3; tentatively, D is TRBD2 (5 bases). Deletions cut 7 bases from V and 6 bases from J, with 14 bases between. Germline V gene lookup returns CDR1 MDHEN and CDR2 SYDVKM. The CDR3 loop spans 13 amino acids. CDR3 protein: CASNLAGLDTQYF. Here the CDR3 DNA reads TGTGCCAGCAATCTGGCGGGCTTGGATACGCAGTATTTT.

This clone has only a few counts. The chain carries TRBV4-1 and TRBJ2-7; 7 bases map to TRBD2. From germline, CDR1 is MGHRA and CDR2 YSYEKL. V was clipped by 10 bases and J by 3 bases; unmatched bases: 3. The CDR3 loop spans 11 amino acids. This chain's CDR3 is CATGGGYEQYF. CDR3 sequence (DNA): TGCGCCACGGGGGGAGGCTACGAGCAGTACTTC.

The chain recombines TRBV2 with TRBJ1-1; D perhaps matches TRBD1 (5 bases). CDR1 is SNHLY, CDR2 FYNNEI, per germline. With 0 bases removed from V and 4 bases from J, the gap between germline ends came to 12 bases. The CDR3 length is 15 residues. The CDR3 reads CASSEAIGGSTEAFF. CDR3 DNA: TGTGCCAGCAGTGAAGCTATTGGGGGGAGCACTGAAGCTTTCTTT.

V usage is TRBV19 and J usage is TRBJ2-2; a possible D gene is TRBD1 (6 bases). This CDR3 has 16 amino acids. Germline assignment: CDR1 LNHDA and CDR2 SQIVND (reference sequence). The V and J ends lost 6 bases and 3 bases respectively, with 17 bases between them. The CDR3 protein is CASREQGRGDTGELFF. As DNA, the CDR3 is TGTGCCAGTAGGGAGCAGGGGCGAGGGGACACCGGGGAGCTGTTTTTT. The variable domain in full, with the rest retrieved from reference TRBV19 and TRBJ2-2, is DGGITQSPKYLFRKEGQNVTLSCEQNLNHDAMYWYRQDPGQGLRLIYYSQIVNDFQKGDIAEGYSVSREKKESFPLTVTSAQKNPTAFYLCASREQGRGDTGELFFGEGSRLTVL.

This clone was picked up a small number of times. The chain employs TRBV29-1 and TRBJ2-2, with 7 positions matching TRBD2. The germline V gene encodes CDR1 SQVTM and CDR2 ANQGSEA. The CDR3 has 15 residues. Trimming cost V 2 bases and J 5 bases; bases outside gene matches: 8. In DNA, the CDR3 is TGCAGCGTTGAATCGGGGGAGGGAGTTACCGGGGAGCTGTTTTTT. Protein: CSVESGEGVTGELFF.

This clone was observed a few times. The chain links TRBV10-3 to TRBJ2-3; 8 bases line up with TRBD2. Per the germline V gene, CDR1 is ENHRY and CDR2 is SYGVKD. After removal of 7 bases from V and 9 bases from J, the junction contained 21 bases not matched to a gene. CDR3 size: 17 residues. The chain's CDR3 is CAITQDSGGRPPITQYF. The CDR3 nucleotides are TGTGCCATCACCCAGGACTCTGGCGGGAGGCCCCCGATAACGCAGTATTTT.

The V gene is TRBV28, the J gene TRBJ2-5; D might be TRBD2 (6 bases). The CDR3 contains 14 residues. CDR1 MDHEN and CDR2 SYDVKM come from the germline V gene. V was cut by 3 bases and J by 8 bases, with 16 bases left in between. The CDR3 here is CASSFRRDLSTQYF. The CDR3 nucleotides are TGTGCCAGCAGTTTTCGGAGGGACCTCAGCACCCAGTACTTC.

This clone was observed a handful of times. V usage is TRBV7-2 and J usage is TRBJ1-4; D possibly corresponds to TRBD1 (5 bases). Germline CDR1 and CDR2: SGHTA and FQGNSA. The CDR3 totals 17 residues. Between the trimmed V and J ends, which lost 5 bases and 4 bases, there was a span of 20 bases. The CDR3, as DNA: TGTGCCAGCAGCCGACCGGACACCACCCTCTTTAATGAAAAACTGTTTTTT. Translating it yields CASSRPDTTLFNEKLFF.

The table lists this clone with a few counts. The V call is TRBV29-1, the J call TRBJ1-2; TRBD1 agrees at 8 bases. V shed 6 bases and J 1 base; nucleotides not matched to a gene: 13. CDR1 and CDR2 (germline): SQVTM, ANQGSEA. The CDR3 is 16 amino acids. CDR3 amino acids: CSVDSTTGDFNYGYTF. The DNA of the CDR3 is TGCAGCGTCGACAGTACGACAGGGGACTTTAACTATGGCTACACCTTC.

This clone was counted between two and nine times. The chain is built from TRBV6-5 and TRBJ2-2; TRBD2 matches at 7 bases. The junction had 1 base not matched to a gene; V was cut back by 6 bases and J by 3 bases. The germline V gene encodes CDR1 MNHEY and CDR2 SVGAGI. This CDR3 has 13 residues. The CDR3 region is CASRGGDTGELFF. The CDR3 DNA is TGTGCCAGCAGGGGAGGGGACACCGGGGAGCTGTTTTTT.

This clone was counted between two and nine times. V gene TRBV5-4 combines with J gene TRBJ2-4, with 11 positions matching TRBD2. From germline, CDR1 is SGHNT and CDR2 YYREEE (reference sequence). V was clipped by 5 bases and J by 7 bases; unmatched bases: 5. The CDR3 contains 14 residues. In DNA form, the CDR3 reads TGTGCCAGCAGATCACTAGCGGGAGATAACATTCAGTACTTC. As protein: CASRSLAGDNIQYF. The variable domain in full, completed from reference TRBV5-4 and TRBJ2-4, reads ETGVTQSPTHLIKTRGQQVTLRCSSQSGHNTVSWYQQALGQGPQFIFQYYREEENGRGNFPPRFSGLQFPNYSSELNVNALELDDSALYLCASRSLAGDNIQYFGAGTRLSVL.

This clone was picked up a small number of times. The chain is built from TRBV7-9 and TRBJ1-1; a weak D match, TRBD1 (5 bases). The CDR3 sequence is 16 residues long. V was cut by 3 bases and J by 1 base, with 15 bases left in between. Germline V lookup: CDR1 SEHNR, CDR2 FQNEAQ (reference sequence). This CDR3 is CASSFGTSLGNTEAFF. The DNA for the CDR3 is TGTGCCAGCAGCTTTGGGACTTCTCTAGGGAACACTGAAGCTTTCTTT.

The V call is TRBV7-2, the J call TRBJ2-7; no clear D. Per germline, CDR1 SGHTA and CDR2 FQGNSA. The CDR3 contains 12 residues. Trimming pared 2 bases from V and 3 bases from J, leaving 5 bases between. The CDR3 sequence: CASSLLLYEQYF. CDR3 DNA: TGTGCCAGCAGCTTACTCCTCTACGAGCAGTACTTC.

A few counts support this clone. The gene calls are TRBV28 and TRBJ2-1, with D maybe TRBD1 (6 bases). Germline CDR1 reads MDHEN; CDR2 reads SYDVKM. Trimming removed 4 bases from V and 9 bases from J, with 19 bases in between. This CDR3 contains 15 residues. CDR3: CASSWPTGLGIEQFF. CDR3 nucleotides: TGTGCCAGCAGTTGGCCGACAGGCCTCGGGATTGAGCAGTTCTTC.

The rearrangement uses TRBV10-3 and TRBJ2-1; 7 nucleotides agree with TRBD2. The junction had 9 bases not matched to a gene; V was cut back by 3 bases and J by 13 bases. The germline V gene has CDR1 ENHRY and CDR2 SYGVKD. The CDR3 extends over 13 amino acids. The CDR3 is CAISEGLVEPQFF. The CDR3 DNA is TGTGCCATCAGTGAAGGACTAGTCGAACCCCAGTTCTTC.

This clone has only a few counts. The V call is TRBV19, the J call TRBJ2-7; 8 bases map to TRBD2. There are 15 residues in the CDR3. CDR1 and CDR2 from the germline V gene are LNHDA and SQIVND (reference sequence). Trimming at V came to 4 bases and at J to 5 bases, leaving 10 bases not matched to a gene. Here the CDR3 reads CASSSSGGAINEQYF. The CDR3 region has the DNA TGTGCCAGTAGTAGTTCGGGAGGGGCTATCAACGAGCAGTACTTC.

There are a few counts of this clone. The chain has TRBV15 and TRBJ2-1, with 10 bases matching TRBD2. V was pared by 0 bases and J by 2 bases, with 4 bases of the junction left unmatched. The CDR3 is made up of 17 amino acids. CDR1 is LNHNV, CDR2 YYDKDF, per germline (reference sequence). The DNA of the CDR3 is TGTGCCACCAGCAGAGAACCTAGCGGGAGTGCCTACAATGAGCAGTTCTTC. It yields the protein CATSREPSGSAYNEQFF.

This clone was detected only a few times. The chain carries TRBV5-4 and TRBJ2-7, with 7 bases matching TRBD1. There are 13 residues in the CDR3. Germline CDR1 SGHNT, CDR2 YYREEE (reference sequence). Trimming at V came to 5 bases and at J to 5 bases, leaving 7 bases not matched to a gene. The CDR3 sequence: CASSRTTGNEQYF. For the CDR3, the DNA is TGTGCCAGCAGTCGGACGACAGGGAACGAGCAGTACTTC.

This clone came up a few times. V is TRBV5-1 and J is TRBJ2-3; 8 nucleotides line up with TRBD1. Germline V lookup: CDR1 SGHRS, CDR2 YFSETQ. After removal of 4 bases from V and 2 bases from J, the junction contained 9 bases not matched to a gene. This CDR3 has 16 amino acids. CDR3 residues: CASSPVDRGDTDTQYF. For the CDR3, the DNA is TGCGCCAGCAGCCCCGTAGACAGGGGTGACACAGATACGCAGTATTTT.

The J gene is TRBJ1-5, the V gene TRBV2; D perhaps matches TRBD1 (6 bases). CDR1 and CDR2 from the germline V gene are SNHLY and FYNNEI. This CDR3 region has 13 residues. Trimming took 7 bases from V and 1 from J, leaving 8 bases between them. CDR3 region: CASMDSSNQPQHF. The CDR3 nucleotides read TGTGCCAGCATGGACAGCAGCAATCAGCCCCAGCATTTT.

This chain uses TRBV5-4 with TRBJ1-6; TRBD1 matches at 8 bases. V lost 4 bases to trimming and J lost 9 bases; unmatched junction nucleotides: 3. The CDR3 is 13 amino acids. The germline V gene has CDR1 SGHNT and CDR2 YYREEE (reference sequence). The CDR3 loop is CASSGQGASPLHF. For the CDR3, the DNA is TGTGCCAGCAGCGGGCAGGGGGCTTCACCCCTCCACTTT.

The chain has TRBV29-1 and TRBJ2-3; TRBD2 matches at 15 bases. With V trimmed by 6 bases and J by 5 bases, 6 bases remained unmatched. CDR1 is SQVTM, CDR2 ANQGSEA, per germline. This CDR3 has 15 residues. CDR3 amino acids: CSVEGLAGGGDTQYF. DNA for the CDR3: TGCAGCGTGGAGGGACTAGCGGGAGGCGGAGATACGCAGTATTTT.

The V call is TRBV7-3, the J call TRBJ2-1; no reliable D call. V was shortened by 5 bases and J by 7 bases, with 6 bases between the two germline ends. The CDR3 is made up of 11 amino acids. Germline V gene lookup returns CDR1 SGHTA and CDR2 FQGTGA. DNA for the CDR3: TGTGCCAGCAGCGTCGGTAATGAGCAGTTCTTC. It codes for CASSVGNEQFF.